This paragraph covers one TCR beta chain sequence. Its antigen is still unknown. The trim removed 5 bases at V and 7 bases at J, leaving 17 bases unmatched. This CDR3 is 19 amino acids long. CDR1 and CDR2 from the germline V gene are SGHVS and FNYEAQ. Each subset's genomic DNA was split evenly across several immunoSEQ plates. Data came from immunoSEQ multiplex PCR; TCRdb stores just in-frame clones and leaves some out. This table holds a few million clones, 90% to 95% found once. This sample was included in a study of shared clonotypes between healthy human individuals. Study observations and caveats: Some naive CD4 clonotypes, around 5%, turned up in common across a few donors. Larger estimated richness was generally recorded for naive subsets relative to memory subsets. The expectation was that sequencing depth would affect clonotype sharing among donors.

The rearrangement links TRBV7-6 to TRBJ2-2, with 12 bases aligning to TRBD2. The sequence came from a man between 18 and 29 years old in good health. Some clones in this sample may be carry-over from other donors' samples. Sequencing used naive CD4+ T cells from PBMCs. As for subset: CD45RA+ positively selected. CDR3 sequence (DNA): TGTGCCAGCAGCCCGAGAGGGCTAGCGGGAGGGCGAGCGGGCGGGGAGCTGTTTTTT. Its translation is CASSPRGLAGGRAGGELFF.